The T cell receptor beta chain under discussion was sequenced for a study of shared clonotypes between healthy human individuals. Study-wide results and limits: Blood was the sole source, and tissue repertoires probably differ. Clonotypes that were shared across a handful of donors made up about 5.1% of naive CD4 clonotypes.

Note on this clone: Antigen unknown.

The table came from immunoSEQ multiplex PCR; TCRdb's copy has only in-frame clones and leaves some out. This table has over 800,000 clones, 80% to 95% appearing once. CD45RO-negative, CCR7-positively selected cells formed the naive CD8 fraction, excluding terminally differentiated effector memory CD45RA+ cells. The CDR3 totals 19 residues. Germline V CDR1 and CDR2: SQVTM, ANQGSEA. With V trimmed by 4 bases and J by 0 bases, 15 bases remained unmatched. This receptor was identified in a man aged 25 to 45 in good health. V and J are TRBV29-1 and TRBJ2-1; 10 bases line up with TRBD2. Sequencing used naive CD8+ T cells sorted from blood. The CDR3, as DNA: TGCAGCGTTGTAGGGGCTAGCGGGAGTTTTGGGAGCTCCTACAATGAGCAGTTCTTC. It is translated as CSVVGASGSFGSSYNEQFF.